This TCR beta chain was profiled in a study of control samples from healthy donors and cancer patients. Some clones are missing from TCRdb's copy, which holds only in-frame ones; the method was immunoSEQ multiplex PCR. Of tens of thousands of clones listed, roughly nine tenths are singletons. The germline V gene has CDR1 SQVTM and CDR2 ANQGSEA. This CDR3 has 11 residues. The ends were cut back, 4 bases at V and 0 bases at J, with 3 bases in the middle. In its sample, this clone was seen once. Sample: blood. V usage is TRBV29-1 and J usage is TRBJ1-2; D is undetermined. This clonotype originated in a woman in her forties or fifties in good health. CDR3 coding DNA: TGCAGCGTTGCGGCTAACTATGGCTACACCTTC. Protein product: CSVAANYGYTF.